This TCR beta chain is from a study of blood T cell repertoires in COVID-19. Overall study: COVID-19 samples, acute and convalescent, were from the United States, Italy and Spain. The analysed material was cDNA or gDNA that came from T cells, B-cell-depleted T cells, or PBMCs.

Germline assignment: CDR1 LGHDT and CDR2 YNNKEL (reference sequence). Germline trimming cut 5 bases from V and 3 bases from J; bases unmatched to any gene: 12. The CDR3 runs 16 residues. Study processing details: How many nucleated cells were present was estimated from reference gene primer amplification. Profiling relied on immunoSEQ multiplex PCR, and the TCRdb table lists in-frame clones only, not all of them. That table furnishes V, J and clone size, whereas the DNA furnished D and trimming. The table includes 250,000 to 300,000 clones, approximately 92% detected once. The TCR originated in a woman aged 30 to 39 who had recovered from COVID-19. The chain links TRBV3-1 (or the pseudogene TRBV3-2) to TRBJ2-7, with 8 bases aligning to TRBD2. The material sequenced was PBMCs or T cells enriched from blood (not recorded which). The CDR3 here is CASSSIGLARRYEQYF. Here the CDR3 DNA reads TGTGCCAGCAGCTCAATTGGACTAGCCCGACGCTACGAGCAGTACTTC.